This T cell receptor beta chain originates from a study of T cell repertoires in cytomegalovirus infection. Study-wide background: A matching HLA type, together with CMV infection, was signaled by public TCR beta signatures.

Germline V lookup: CDR1 MDHEN, CDR2 SYDVKM. This CDR3 is 13 amino acids long. The V end was cut by 7 bases, the J end by 3 bases, with 12 bases between. TCRdb independently ran MiXCR on the reads; one entry per CDR3 protein. Among under 800,000 distinct CDR3 sequences, 20% to 30% were seen once, and the ten largest hold 8%. The origin of this receptor is a human donor in good health (CMV status not recorded). Some clones in this sample may be carry-over from other donors' samples. The chain carries TRBV28 and TRBJ1-2; D possibly corresponds to TRBD1 (6 bases). Sequencing input: CD8+ T cells from PBMCs. The chain's CDR3 is CASNKDRDYGYTF. CDR3 nucleotides: TGTGCCAGCAACAAGGACAGAGACTATGGCTACACCTTC.